Below are 30 T cell receptor beta chains sequenced from a single sample in a study of cytomegalovirus exposure and HLA in healthy donors. With 60 Vbeta and 13 Jbeta primers, the PCR was carried out. Repertoires were generated with immunoSEQ multiplex PCR, while TCRdb's copy carries only in-frame clones and drops some. This sample has about 120,000 clones; 65% to 80% occur once, and the top ten carry approximately 3%. The specimen sequenced was PBMCs. These receptor sequences come from a woman aged 40 to 50 in good health and CMV-seropositive.

V and J are TRBV7-9 and TRBJ1-4; possibly TRBD1 for D (5 bases). V dropped 5 bases and J dropped 7 bases, with 8 bases sitting between them. The CDR3 contains 12 residues. Germline V gene sequence: CDR1 SEHNR, CDR2 FQNEAQ (reference sequence). The CDR3 here is CASSPGGEKLFF. CDR3 DNA sequence: TGTGCCAGCAGCCCGGGGGGTGAAAAACTGTTTTTT.

This clone was detected only once. The V gene is TRBV18, the J gene TRBJ2-5; TRBD1 is a possible D gene (6 bases). The V end was cut by 3 bases, the J end by 5 bases, with 16 bases between. Germline V gives CDR1 KGHSH, CDR2 LQKENI. The CDR3 is made up of 15 amino acids. The CDR3 bases are TGTGCCAGCTCACCGGAACAGGGTAGTAGGGAGACCCAGTACTTC. It yields the protein CASSPEQGSRETQYF.

The chain employs TRBV5-8 and TRBJ1-6; the D gene is possibly TRBD1 (5 bases). V shed 0 bases and J shed 10 bases, with 17 bases lying between them. This CDR3 spans 16 amino acids. Germline values: CDR1 SGHTS, CDR2 YDEGEE. CDR3 protein: CASSLVAKGIWSPLHF. Here the CDR3 DNA reads TGTGCCAGCAGCTTGGTCGCCAAGGGGATTTGGTCACCCCTCCACTTT.

The rearrangement uses TRBV5-5 and TRBJ1-1; 7 bases line up with TRBD1. Germline-derived CDR1 and CDR2 are SGHKS and YYEKEE (reference sequence). The V and J ends lost 0 bases and 2 bases, in that order; junction bases with no gene match: 1. This CDR3 is 14 amino acids long. The CDR3 DNA reads as TGTGCCAGCAGCTTGGGGGACAGTAACACTGAAGCTTTCTTT. Protein sequence: CASSLGDSNTEAFF.

V gene TRBV7-9 combines with J gene TRBJ1-1, with D possibly TRBD1 on 6 matching bases. The CDR3 has 14 residues. V was clipped by 3 bases and J by 4 bases, with 12 bases between them. From germline, CDR1 is SEHNR and CDR2 FQNEAQ (reference sequence). The CDR3 loop reads CASSLVQGSTEAFF. The CDR3 nucleotides read TGTGCCAGCAGCTTGGTTCAGGGGAGCACTGAAGCTTTCTTT.

This chain uses TRBV2 with TRBJ1-5, with 9 positions matching TRBD1. The CDR3 covers 14 residues. The V segment lost 7 bases and the J segment 7 bases; nucleotides outside the gene matches: 8. In germline, CDR1 is SNHLY, CDR2 FYNNEI. The CDR3 coding sequence is TGTGCCAGCATCCAGACAGGGGGGGAGCAGCCCCAGCATTTT. Translated, it gives CASIQTGGEQPQHF. The full variable domain, with the rest looked up from reference TRBV2 and TRBJ1-5, is EPEVTQTPSHQVTQMGQEVILRCVPISNHLYFYWYRQILGQKVEFLVSFYNNEISEKSEIFDDQFSVERPDGSNFTLKIRSTKLEDSAMYFCASIQTGGEQPQHFGDGTRLSIL.

The chain is built from TRBV19 and TRBJ2-2, with 10 bases aligning to TRBD1. The V gene end was trimmed by 5 bases and the J gene end by 5 bases; junction bases not matched to a gene: 2. This CDR3 region has 14 residues. The germline V gene has CDR1 LNHDA and CDR2 SQIVND (reference sequence). The CDR3 nucleotides are TGTGCCAGTAGTTGGACAGGGGGGACCGGGGAGCTGTTTTTT. Its translation: CASSWTGGTGELFF.

This chain connects TRBV29-1 to TRBJ2-3; the D gene is possibly TRBD1 (5 bases). Germline V lookup: CDR1 SQVTM, CDR2 ANQGSEA. V was shortened by 3 bases and J by 4 bases, with 17 bases between the two germline ends. The CDR3 length is 15 residues. CDR3 amino acids: CSVDAQGPPPDTQYF. The CDR3 DNA reads as TGCAGCGTTGATGCCCAGGGCCCGCCCCCAGATACGCAGTATTTT.

The V gene is TRBV19, the J gene TRBJ1-1; 9 bases map to TRBD1. Germline assignment: CDR1 LNHDA and CDR2 SQIVND (reference sequence). V shed 6 bases, J shed 3 bases, and the junction held 5 bases outside the gene matches. The CDR3 totals 14 residues. CDR3 loop: CASSAGTGYTEAFF. The CDR3 coding sequence is TGTGCCAGTAGCGCCGGGACAGGGTACACTGAAGCTTTCTTT. Full variable domain (missing parts from reference TRBV19 and TRBJ1-1): DGGITQSPKYLFRKEGQNVTLSCEQNLNHDAMYWYRQDPGQGLRLIYYSQIVNDFQKGDIAEGYSVSREKKESFPLTVTSAQKNPTAFYLCASSAGTGYTEAFFGQGTRLTVV.

The chain is built from TRBV5-1 and TRBJ2-1; 7 bases are a match to TRBD1. The length of the CDR3 is 16 residues. Germline CDR1 is SGHRS and CDR2 is YFSETQ. The junction had 3 bases not matched to a gene; V was cut back by 0 bases and J by 0 bases. CDR3 in amino acids: CASSLGDSSSYNEQFF. The CDR3 DNA reads as TGCGCCAGCAGCTTGGGGGACAGCAGCTCCTACAATGAGCAGTTCTTC.

The DNA for the CDR3 is TGCGCCAGCAGCTTGGGACTAGGGATTGATACGCAGTATTTT. Its protein product is CASSLGLGIDTQYF. The J gene is TRBJ2-3, the V gene TRBV5-1; possibly TRBD2 for D (6 bases). In germline, CDR1 is SGHRS, CDR2 YFSETQ. The CDR3 contains 14 residues. V lost 0 bases and J 6 bases, leaving 11 bases between the germline ends.

J is TRBJ2-7 and V is TRBV13; D not certain. Trimming cost V 0 bases and J 0 bases, with 12 bases left between them. Germline CDR1 is PRHDT and CDR2 is FYEKMQ (reference sequence). The CDR3 consists of 16 residues. This CDR3 is CASSLGVLTSSYEQYF. DNA for the CDR3: TGTGCCAGCAGCTTAGGCGTTCTAACGAGCTCCTACGAGCAGTACTTC.

This chain uses TRBV28 with TRBJ2-3; 7 bases line up with TRBD1. Germline CDR1 and CDR2: MDHEN and SYDVKM. Trimming cost V 3 bases and J 4 bases; bases outside gene matches: 7. This CDR3 is 15 amino acids long. CDR3 residues: CASSFGQVGADTQYF. DNA of the CDR3: TGTGCCAGCAGTTTCGGACAGGTTGGAGCAGATACGCAGTATTTT.

The CDR3 DNA reads TGTGCCAGCAGCCGGGACAGGGGCGTCGGGGAGCTGTTTTTT. This codes for CASSRDRGVGELFF. The chain uses TRBV2 and TRBJ2-2; TRBD1 matches 10 bases. This CDR3 is 14 amino acids long. V shed 6 bases and J 7 bases; nucleotides not matched to a gene: 5. From germline, CDR1 is SNHLY and CDR2 FYNNEI.

CDR3 sequence reads: CASSLGQAESYEQYF. The CDR3 DNA reads TGCGCCAGCAGCTTGGGACAGGCTGAGTCCTACGAGCAGTACTTC. V gene TRBV5-1 combines with J gene TRBJ2-7; possibly TRBD1 for D (6 bases). This CDR3 has 15 amino acids. V was shortened by 0 bases and J by 1 base, with 11 bases between the two germline ends. CDR1 SGHRS and CDR2 YFSETQ come from the germline V gene.

The genes are TRBV4-3 and TRBJ1-1; D remains ambiguous. The CDR3 runs 13 residues. Germline lookup yields CDR1 LGHNA and CDR2 YSLEER. V was trimmed by 3 bases and J by 1 base, leaving 6 bases between them. The CDR3 protein is CASSQGTNTEAFF. In DNA form, the CDR3 reads TGCGCCAGCAGCCAGGGCACGAACACTGAAGCTTTCTTT.

This clone was observed a few times. This rearrangement joins TRBV5-1 to TRBJ1-1, with 11 bases lining up with TRBD1. CDR3 length: 16 residues. Germline values: CDR1 SGHRS, CDR2 YFSETQ. Germline trimming cut 5 bases from V and 5 bases from J; bases unmatched to any gene: 11. CDR3 sequence (DNA): TGCGCCAGCAGTGCGGGACAGGGGGTAGGTTATACTGAAGCTTTCTTT. This codes for CASSAGQGVGYTEAFF. The full variable domain, rest sourced from reference TRBV5-1 and TRBJ1-1, is KAGVTQTPRYLIKTRGQQVTLSCSPISGHRSVSWYQQTPGQGLQFLFEYFSETQRNKGNFPGRFSGRQFSNSRSEMNVSTLELGDSALYLCASSAGQGVGYTEAFFGQGTRLTVV.

This chain uses TRBV2 with TRBJ1-4; D is perhaps TRBD1 (5 bases). Deletions cut 3 bases from V and 5 bases from J, with 10 bases between. The CDR3 covers 14 residues. Germline V gives CDR1 SNHLY, CDR2 FYNNEI. The CDR3: CASSDGTENEKLFF. The CDR3 DNA sequence: TGTGCCAGCAGTGACGGGACTGAAAATGAAAAACTGTTTTTT.

This sequence joins TRBV4-1 and TRBJ1-1; 11 positions agree with TRBD1. The V segment lost 3 bases and the J segment 4 bases; nucleotides outside the gene matches: 16. Germline lookup yields CDR1 MGHRA and CDR2 YSYEKL. This CDR3 spans 19 amino acids. The CDR3 loop reads CASSHLLGQGANLGTEAFF. In DNA, the CDR3 is TGCGCCAGCAGCCACCTTCTTGGACAGGGGGCGAACTTGGGCACTGAAGCTTTCTTT.

The chain has TRBV30 and TRBJ1-2; D remains unclear. The germline V gene encodes CDR1 GTSNPN and CDR2 SVGIG (reference sequence). The CDR3 consists of 14 residues. With 1 base removed from V and 2 bases from J, the gap between germline ends came to 11 bases. The CDR3 nucleotides read TGTGCCTGGAGTGCGGCGGGGAAGAACTATGGCTACACCTTC. This codes for CAWSAAGKNYGYTF.

V gene TRBV10-2 combines with J gene TRBJ1-2; perhaps TRBD1 as D (6 bases). Trimming cost V 8 bases and J 3 bases, with 19 bases left between them. CDR1 is WSHSY and CDR2 is SAAADI in the germline V gene. The CDR3 is 15 residues long. In DNA form, the CDR3 reads TGCGCCAGCTTGGGATCCAGGGGTAGCGACTATGGCTACACCTTC. This encodes CASLGSRGSDYGYTF.

The chain couples TRBV2 to TRBJ1-6; no clear D. Germline V CDR1 and CDR2: SNHLY, FYNNEI. This CDR3 has 15 residues. V was clipped by 3 bases and J by 0 bases, with 6 bases between them. In DNA, the CDR3 is TGTGCCAGCAGTGACATGAGCTCCTATAATTCACCCCTCCACTTT. This encodes CASSDMSSYNSPLHF.

The chain links TRBV7-2 to TRBJ1-3; 7 bases line up with TRBD1. The CDR3 totals 15 residues. Germline V CDR1 and CDR2: SGHTA, FQGNSA. V shed 1 base, J shed 4 bases, and the junction held 4 bases outside the gene matches. The CDR3 DNA reads TGTGCCAGCAGCTTAGAGGACAGGTCAGGAAACACCATATATTTT. Translation gives CASSLEDRSGNTIYF.

This clone was found a few times. The rearrangement links TRBV5-4 to TRBJ2-4; 8 bases are shared with TRBD2. Germline loops: CDR1 SGHNT, CDR2 YYREEE (reference sequence). CDR3 length equals 16 residues. Unmatched junction bases numbered 6, after V lost 0 bases and J lost 4 bases. The CDR3 here is CASSLALSGIKNIQYF. The CDR3 nucleotides read TGTGCCAGCAGCTTGGCTCTTAGCGGGATTAAAAACATTCAGTACTTC.

This clone showed up just a few times. This chain connects TRBV6-5 to TRBJ2-7, with TRBD1 identical over 7 bases. The CDR3 contains 14 residues. Trimming removed 2 bases from V and 5 bases from J; junction bases left unmatched: 6. CDR1 MNHEY and CDR2 SVGAGI come from the germline V gene. The CDR3 sequence: CASSYRRGGHEQYF. CDR3 in DNA: TGTGCCAGCAGTTACAGAAGAGGGGGCCACGAGCAGTACTTC.

CDR3 sequence (DNA): TGCAGCGTTTCGTGGCGGGCCGGGGAGCTGTTTTTT. Amino acids: CSVSWRAGELFF. The rearrangement joins TRBV29-1 to TRBJ2-2; a possible D gene is TRBD2 (5 bases). The CDR3 runs 12 residues. Between the trimmed V and J ends, which lost 5 bases and 6 bases, there was a span of 10 bases. Germline CDR1 SQVTM, CDR2 ANQGSEA.

The rearrangement links TRBV6-5 to TRBJ2-7, with D possibly being TRBD1 (5 bases). Trimming shortened V by 6 bases and J by 0 bases, and 15 bases separated the two germline ends. CDR1 MNHEY and CDR2 SVGAGI come from the germline V gene. The CDR3 sequence is 15 residues long. CDR3 protein: CASSPIDSSSYEQYF. The DNA for the CDR3 is TGTGCCAGCAGCCCCATCGACAGCAGCTCCTACGAGCAGTACTTC.

The CDR3 loop reads CASSSSRLAPNEQFF. The CDR3 DNA reads TGTGCCAGCAGCTCCTCTCGACTAGCTCCCAATGAGCAGTTCTTC. J is TRBJ2-1 and V is TRBV7-3; 7 nucleotides align to TRBD2. The CDR3 has 15 residues. Germline loops: CDR1 SGHTA, CDR2 FQGTGA. The V segment lost 4 bases and the J segment 6 bases; nucleotides outside the gene matches: 9.

This clone was observed a handful of times. The chain recombines TRBV12-5 with TRBJ1-2, with D perhaps matching TRBD1 (6 bases). The CDR3 extends over 13 amino acids. The V end was cut by 5 bases, the J end by 3 bases, with 10 bases between. Germline lookup yields CDR1 LGHNT and CDR2 FRNRAP. The CDR3 sequence is CASGPQGYYGYTF. CDR3 bases: TGTGCTAGTGGTCCGCAGGGGTACTATGGCTACACCTTC.

The V gene is TRBV4-3, the J gene TRBJ2-1; TRBD2 agrees at 7 bases. V shed 4 bases, J shed 4 bases, and the junction held 13 bases outside the gene matches. CDR1 LGHNA and CDR2 YSLEER come from the germline V gene. This CDR3 is 17 amino acids long. For the CDR3, the DNA is TGCGCCAGCAGCCCCCACGCCGGGGGGAAAGATTACAATGAGCAGTTCTTC. Translation: CASSPHAGGKDYNEQFF.